These T cell receptor beta chains were read from a single sample in a study of T cell changes during pregnancy in multiple sclerosis. Method: immunoSEQ multiplex PCR; TCRdb's copy keeps in-frame clones and lacks some. The data hold under 40,000 clones, with around 90% observed a single time. The input for sequencing was peripheral blood, taken in the second trimester of pregnancy. These receptors came from a female donor in good health, enrolled as a control in a pregnancy study. CDR3s include the opening cysteine and the closing phenylalanine or tryptophan. Each record gives: J gene, D gene, clone size, V gene, CDR3 length, CDR3 DNA, CDR3 protein. A D gene is named only where the DNA matches it firmly. Expanded clones are given a class, and other clones once, few, many or no size at all.

TRBJ2-6 TRBD2 NA TRBV4-3 17 TGCGCCAGCAGCGCCAGCGGGGGGGAATCTGGGGCCAACGTCCTGACTTTC CASSASGGESGANVLTF
TRBJ2-3 NA NA TRBV25-1 12 TGTGCCATTCGGACTCCACCGGGGACGCAGTATTTT CAIRTPPGTQYF
TRBJ2-4 TRBD2 NA TRBV5-1 19 TGCGCCAGCAGCTCAAAGGGACTAGCGGGAGGGACGGCCAAAAACATTCAGTACTTC CASSSKGLAGGTAKNIQYF
TRBJ1-1 NA NA TRBV23-1 17 TGCGCCAGCAGTCAAGCAAAGGGTGGAGATAGGGGCACTGAAGCTTTCTTT CASSQAKGGDRGTEAFF
TRBJ1-6 NA NA TRBV7-6 17 TGTGCCAGCAGCTTAGGCCTTCCCAGGGCCAGTAATTCACCCCTCCACTTT CASSLGLPRASNSPLHF
TRBJ2-7 NA few TRBV4-2 16 TGTGCCAGCAGCCAATCTAATTTGGAGGGTTTCTACGAGCAGTACTTC CASSQSNLEGFYEQYF
TRBJ2-2 TRBD1 NA TRBV11-1 15 TGTGCCAGCAGCTTACCCGGACAGGGGACCGGGGAGCTGTTTTTT CASSLPGQGTGELFF
TRBJ2-3 NA once TRBV28 14 TGTGCCAGCAGTTTCGCAGGCACCACAGATACGCAGTATTTT CASSFAGTTDTQYF
TRBJ1-3 TRBD1 once TRBV2 14 TGTGCCAGCAACGACAGGGCCAACGGAAACACCATATATTTT CASNDRANGNTIYF
TRBJ2-5 NA NA TRBV5-1 14 TGCGCCAGCAGCTTGAGCGGGCTCGCAGAGACCCAGTACTTC CASSLSGLAETQYF
TRBJ2-2 NA NA TRBV2 14 TGTGCCAGCAGTTGGACATCTAACACCGGGGAGCTGTTTTTT CASSWTSNTGELFF
TRBJ1-1 TRBD1 NA TRBV18 14 TGTGCCAGCTCACCCAAGACAGGGTACACTGAAGCTTTCTTT CASSPKTGYTEAFF
TRBJ1-1 NA NA TRBV7-9 13 TGTGCCAGCAGCTCAGTTAGGACGGGAGAAGCTTTCTTT CASSSVRTGEAFF
TRBJ2-3 TRBD1 NA TRBV2 14 TGTGCCAGCAGGACAGGGACAGGGCCAGATACGCAGTATTTT CASRTGTGPDTQYF
TRBJ2-5 TRBD2 NA TRBV4-1 16 TGCGCCAGCAGCCACCCCACTAGCGGGGTCCAAGAGACCCAGTACTTC CASSHPTSGVQETQYF
TRBJ2-7 TRBD2 NA TRBV5-1 14 TGCGCCAGCAGCCGGGGACTAGCGAACTACGAGCAGTACTTC CASSRGLANYEQYF
TRBJ2-5 TRBD1 NA TRBV10-3 14 TGTGCCACCAAGGGGGCCAGTGTCCAAGAGACCCAGTACTTC CATKGASVQETQYF
TRBJ2-1 TRBD2 NA TRBV7-2 15 TGTGCCAGCACCCCTCAGGGACTACCGGGGAATGAGCAGTTCTTC CASTPQGLPGNEQFF
TRBJ1-5 NA NA TRBV7-2 15 TGTGCCAGCAGCATTGACCGGGGGGGCAATCAGCCCCAGCATTTT CASSIDRGGNQPQHF
TRBJ2-3 TRBD2 NA TRBV29-1 15 TGCAGCGTTTGGTCAAGCGGGGCCGTCACAGATACGCAGTATTTT CSVWSSGAVTDTQYF
TRBJ1-6 NA NA TRBV27 15 TGTGCCAGCAGCCCAGGGTACTCCTATAATTCACCCCTCCACTTT CASSPGYSYNSPLHF
TRBJ2-3 NA NA TRBV5-4 15 TGTGCCAGCGCACAACCGGGACAATCGGGAGATACGCAGTATTTT CASAQPGQSGDTQYF